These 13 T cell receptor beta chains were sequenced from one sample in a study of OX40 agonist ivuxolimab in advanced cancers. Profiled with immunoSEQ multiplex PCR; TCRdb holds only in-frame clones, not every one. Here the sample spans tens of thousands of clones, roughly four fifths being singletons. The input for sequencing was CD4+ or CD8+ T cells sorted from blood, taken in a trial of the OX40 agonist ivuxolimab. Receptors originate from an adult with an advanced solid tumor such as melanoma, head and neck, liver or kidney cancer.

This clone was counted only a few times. Here the CDR3 reads CASSLGPGAQETQYF. In DNA form, the CDR3 reads TGTGCCAGCAGCTTGGGACCGGGGGCACAAGAGACCCAGTACTTC. V gene TRBV5-6 combines with J gene TRBJ2-5; either TRBD1 or TRBD2 may fit D (6 bases each). Germline assignment: CDR1 SGHDT and CDR2 YYEEEE. The CDR3 has 15 amino acids. The ends were cut back, 0 bases at V and 2 bases at J, with 11 bases in the middle.

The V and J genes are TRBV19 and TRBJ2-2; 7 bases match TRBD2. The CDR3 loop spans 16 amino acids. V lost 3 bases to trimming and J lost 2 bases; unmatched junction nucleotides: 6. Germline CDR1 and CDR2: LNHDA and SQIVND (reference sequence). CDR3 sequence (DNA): TGTGCCAGTAGTATCCTAGCGGTTGTTAACACCGGGGAGCTGTTTTTT. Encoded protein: CASSILAVVNTGELFF.

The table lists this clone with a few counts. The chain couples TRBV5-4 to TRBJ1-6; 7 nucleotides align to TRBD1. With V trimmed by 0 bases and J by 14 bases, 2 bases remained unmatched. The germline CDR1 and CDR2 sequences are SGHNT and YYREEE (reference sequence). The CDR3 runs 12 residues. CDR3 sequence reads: CASSLDRGSLHF. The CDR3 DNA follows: TGTGCCAGCAGCTTGGACAGGGGATCCCTCCACTTT.

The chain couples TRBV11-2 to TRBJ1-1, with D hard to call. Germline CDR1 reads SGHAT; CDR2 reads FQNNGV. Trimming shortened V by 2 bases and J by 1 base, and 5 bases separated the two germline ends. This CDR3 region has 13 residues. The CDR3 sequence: CASSLYGNTEAFF. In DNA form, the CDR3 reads TGTGCCAGCAGCTTATACGGGAACACTGAAGCTTTCTTT.

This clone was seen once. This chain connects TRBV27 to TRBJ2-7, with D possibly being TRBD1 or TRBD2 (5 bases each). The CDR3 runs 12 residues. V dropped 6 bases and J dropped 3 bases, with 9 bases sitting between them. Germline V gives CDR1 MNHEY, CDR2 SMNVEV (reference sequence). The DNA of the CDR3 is TGTGCCAGCAGGGGACGGATCTACGAGCAGTACTTC. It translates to CASRGRIYEQYF.

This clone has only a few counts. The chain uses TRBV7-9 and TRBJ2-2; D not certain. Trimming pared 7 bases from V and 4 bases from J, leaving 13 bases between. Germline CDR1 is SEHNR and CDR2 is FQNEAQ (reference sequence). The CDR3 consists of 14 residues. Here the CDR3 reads CASTSAASTGELFF. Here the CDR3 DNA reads TGTGCCAGCACCTCGGCGGCCTCCACCGGGGAGCTGTTTTTT.

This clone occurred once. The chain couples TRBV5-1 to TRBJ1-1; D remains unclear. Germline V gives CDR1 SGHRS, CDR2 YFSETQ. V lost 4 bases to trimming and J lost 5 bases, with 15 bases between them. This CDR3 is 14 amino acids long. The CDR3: CASSTVKAGTEAFF. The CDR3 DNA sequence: TGCGCCAGCAGCACAGTAAAGGCGGGGACTGAAGCTTTCTTT.

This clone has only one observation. CDR3 region: CASSFRQGRNTEAFF. The CDR3 nucleotides read TGTGCCAGCAGCTTCAGACAGGGCCGGAACACTGAAGCTTTCTTT. This chain connects TRBV7-8 to TRBJ1-1, with TRBD1 matching over 7 bases. The CDR3 covers 15 residues. The J segment lost 1 base and the V segment lost 3 bases, leaving 5 bases of the junction unmatched. CDR1 and CDR2 from the germline V gene are SGHVS and FQNEAQ.

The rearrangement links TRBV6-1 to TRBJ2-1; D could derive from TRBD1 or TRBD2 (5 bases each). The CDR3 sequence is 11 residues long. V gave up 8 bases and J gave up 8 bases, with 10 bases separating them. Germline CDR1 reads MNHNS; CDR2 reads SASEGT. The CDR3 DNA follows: TGTGCCAGCGAGCGAGGGGATGAGCAGTTCTTC. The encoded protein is CASERGDEQFF.

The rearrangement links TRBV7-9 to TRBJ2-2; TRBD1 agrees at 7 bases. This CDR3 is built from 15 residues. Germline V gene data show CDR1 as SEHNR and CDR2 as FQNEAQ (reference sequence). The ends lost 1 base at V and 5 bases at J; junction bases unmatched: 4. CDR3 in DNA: TGTGCCAGCAGCTTAGACAGGGGTTGGACCGGGGAGCTGTTTTTT. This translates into CASSLDRGWTGELFF.

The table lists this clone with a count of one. The CDR3 region has the DNA TGTGCCAGCAGCCAAGAGAGCAGGGGGCGTATGGCTGAAGCTTTCTTT. Translated: CASSQESRGRMAEAFF. This sequence joins TRBV4-2 and TRBJ1-1, with 8 bases lining up with TRBD1. J lost 6 bases, V lost 0 bases, and 9 bases had no gene match. The CDR3 spans 16 residues. The germline CDR1 and CDR2 sequences are LGHNA and YNFKEQ.

CDR3 loop: CASSQVDILSYNEQFF. The CDR3 region has the DNA TGCGCCAGCAGCCAAGTTGACATCCTCTCCTACAATGAGCAGTTCTTC. The chain has TRBV4-1 and TRBJ2-1, with D hard to call. The CDR3 is 16 amino acids. Germline V lookup: CDR1 MGHRA, CDR2 YSYEKL. V was shortened by 1 base and J by 0 bases, with 10 bases between the two germline ends.

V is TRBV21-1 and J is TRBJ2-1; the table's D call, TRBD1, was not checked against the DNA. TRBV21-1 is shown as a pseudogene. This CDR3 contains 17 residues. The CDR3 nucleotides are TGTGCCAGCAGCAACCTTCCCACAGGGATACCCTACAATGAGCAGTTCTTC. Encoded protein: CASSNLPTGIPYNEQFF.